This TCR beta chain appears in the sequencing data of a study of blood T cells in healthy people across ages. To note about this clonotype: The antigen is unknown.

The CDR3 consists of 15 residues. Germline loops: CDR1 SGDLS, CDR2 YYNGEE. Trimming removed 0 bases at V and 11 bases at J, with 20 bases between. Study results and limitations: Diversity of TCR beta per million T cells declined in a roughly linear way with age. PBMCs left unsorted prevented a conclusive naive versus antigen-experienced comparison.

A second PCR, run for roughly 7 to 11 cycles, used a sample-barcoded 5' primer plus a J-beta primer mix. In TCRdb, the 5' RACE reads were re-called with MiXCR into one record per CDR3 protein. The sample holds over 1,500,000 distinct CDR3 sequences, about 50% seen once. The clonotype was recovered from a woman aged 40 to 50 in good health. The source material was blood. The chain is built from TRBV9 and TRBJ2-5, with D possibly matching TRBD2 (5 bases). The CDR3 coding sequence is TGTGCCAGCAGCGTAGGAGGTCCCCCGTTCGGGGAGCAGTACTTC. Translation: CASSVGGPPFGEQYF.